A selection of T cell receptor beta chains follows, all from one sample in a study of cytomegalovirus exposure and HLA in healthy donors. Generated by immunoSEQ multiplex PCR, the TCRdb table keeps only in-frame clones and is missing some. The data show around 140,000 clones, about four fifths seen once. Material: PBMCs. The receptors here all came from a male donor in good health and CMV-seronegative. CDR3s include the opening cysteine and the closing phenylalanine or tryptophan. Fields, in order: clone size, J gene, V gene, D gene, CDR3 DNA, CDR3 protein. D genes are given only for firm matches. For some rows the clone size is stated as once, few or many, or as a class when expanded; others skip it.

abundance: .; j_gene: TRBJ2-7; v_gene: TRBV19; d_gene: .; CDR3nt: TGTGCCAGTAGTCTACAACTAGGGGGCGAGCAGTACTTC; CDR3aa: CASSLQLGGEQYF
abundance: .; j_gene: TRBJ1-4; v_gene: TRBV7-9; d_gene: .; CDR3nt: TGTGCCAGCAGCTTGGGACATCTGGATGAAAAACTGTTTTTT; CDR3aa: CASSLGHLDEKLFF
abundance: .; j_gene: TRBJ2-5; v_gene: TRBV6-5; d_gene: .; CDR3nt: TGTGCCAGCAGTCACAGGGCCCGCTATCCGGAGACCCAGTACTTC; CDR3aa: CASSHRARYPETQYF
abundance: .; j_gene: TRBJ2-7; v_gene: TRBV30; d_gene: .; CDR3nt: TGTGCCTGGAGTGACAGCTACGAGCAGTACTTC; CDR3aa: CAWSDSYEQYF
abundance: .; j_gene: TRBJ2-5; v_gene: TRBV30; d_gene: .; CDR3nt: TGTGCCTGGAGTGGGTCCTCCTACCATGGGACCCAGTACTTC; CDR3aa: CAWSGSSYHGTQYF
abundance: few; j_gene: TRBJ2-5; v_gene: TRBV5-4; d_gene: TRBD2; CDR3nt: TGTGCCAGCAGCTTGAGTGCCTCTAGCGGTGTGCAGGAGACCCAGTACTTC; CDR3aa: CASSLSASSGVQETQYF
abundance: .; j_gene: TRBJ1-2; v_gene: TRBV27; d_gene: .; CDR3nt: TGTGCCAGCAGTTTATCGATGAAGACAGACTATGGCTACACCTTC; CDR3aa: CASSLSMKTDYGYTF
abundance: .; j_gene: TRBJ2-3; v_gene: TRBV18; d_gene: TRBD1; CDR3nt: TGTGCCAGCTCACCCCTGGGACAGGGGGGCACAGATACGCAGTATTTT; CDR3aa: CASSPLGQGGTDTQYF
abundance: .; j_gene: TRBJ2-3; v_gene: TRBV6-5; d_gene: .; CDR3nt: TGTGCCAGTTCAGCGGTGAGCACAGATACGCAGTATTTT; CDR3aa: CASSAVSTDTQYF
abundance: .; j_gene: TRBJ2-7; v_gene: TRBV18; d_gene: TRBD1; CDR3nt: TGTGCCAGCTCACGTGGGACAGGGGCCACGTACGAGCAGTACTTC; CDR3aa: CASSRGTGATYEQYF
abundance: .; j_gene: TRBJ1-3; v_gene: TRBV5-8; d_gene: .; CDR3nt: TGTGCCAGCAGCGCGACAGGAGGAGGAAACACCATATATTTT; CDR3aa: CASSATGGGNTIYF
abundance: few; j_gene: TRBJ1-1; v_gene: TRBV5-6; d_gene: TRBD1; CDR3nt: TGTGCCAGCAGCTTGCAGGGGGCGGGGGAAGCTTTCTTT; CDR3aa: CASSLQGAGEAFF
abundance: .; j_gene: TRBJ2-7; v_gene: TRBV19; d_gene: .; CDR3nt: TGTGCCAGTAGTACCTATTTCGGGGTCCTGGGCGAGCAGTACTTC; CDR3aa: CASSTYFGVLGEQYF
abundance: once; j_gene: TRBJ2-1; v_gene: TRBV7-7; d_gene: TRBD2; CDR3nt: TGTGCTAGCAGCTGGAGAGGACTAGCGGCCTACAATGAGCAGTTCTTC; CDR3aa: CASSWRGLAAYNEQFF
abundance: .; j_gene: TRBJ2-3; v_gene: TRBV4-2; d_gene: .; CDR3nt: TGTGCCAGCAGCCACCCTACTAGCCCCGATACGCAGTATTTT; CDR3aa: CASSHPTSPDTQYF
abundance: .; j_gene: TRBJ2-1; v_gene: TRBV5-6; d_gene: TRBD2; CDR3nt: TGTGCCAGCAGCTACGGGGGGGCCAACAATGAGCAGTTCTTC; CDR3aa: CASSYGGANNEQFF
abundance: few; j_gene: TRBJ2-7; v_gene: TRBV4-3; d_gene: TRBD1; CDR3nt: TGCGCCAGCAGCCAAGATACGTTGGACAGGGGCGAGCAGTACTTC; CDR3aa: CASSQDTLDRGEQYF
abundance: .; j_gene: TRBJ2-1; v_gene: TRBV5-4; d_gene: TRBD1; CDR3nt: TGTGCCAGCAGCAGAGCCGGGACAGGGATCTACAATGAGCAGTTCTTC; CDR3aa: CASSRAGTGIYNEQFF
abundance: .; j_gene: TRBJ1-1; v_gene: TRBV5-1; d_gene: .; CDR3nt: TGCGCCAGCAGCTTGTGGGGGGTGAACACTGAAGCTTTCTTT; CDR3aa: CASSLWGVNTEAFF
abundance: .; j_gene: TRBJ2-7; v_gene: TRBV10-3; d_gene: .; CDR3nt: TGTGCCATCAGTGAAGGGGAAGGGGATCGCTACGAGCAGTACTTC; CDR3aa: CAISEGEGDRYEQYF
abundance: .; j_gene: TRBJ1-2; v_gene: TRBV11-2; d_gene: .; CDR3nt: TGTGCCAGCAGCTTAGACAGGGCGTCCTATGGCTACACCTTC; CDR3aa: CASSLDRASYGYTF
abundance: .; j_gene: TRBJ1-5; v_gene: TRBV19; d_gene: TRBD1; CDR3nt: TGTGCCAGTAACCCCCGGACAGGGGGCAATCAGCCCCAGCATTTT; CDR3aa: CASNPRTGGNQPQHF
abundance: .; j_gene: TRBJ1-1; v_gene: TRBV7-9; d_gene: .; CDR3nt: TGTGCCAGCAGCTTCCAGGAGAACACTGAAGCTTTCTTT; CDR3aa: CASSFQENTEAFF
abundance: .; j_gene: TRBJ2-5; v_gene: TRBV15; d_gene: TRBD2; CDR3nt: TGTGCCACCAGCAGTCGCGGGGGAGGGGAGACCCAGTACTTC; CDR3aa: CATSSRGGGETQYF
abundance: .; j_gene: TRBJ1-5; v_gene: TRBV7-2; d_gene: .; CDR3nt: TGTGCCAGCAGCTTTGTGGCCGGGGATAGCAATCAGCCCCAGCATTTT; CDR3aa: CASSFVAGDSNQPQHF
abundance: .; j_gene: TRBJ1-4; v_gene: TRBV18; d_gene: .; CDR3nt: TGTGCCAGCTCACCCCGGCGGGGTGAAAAACTGTTTTTT; CDR3aa: CASSPRRGEKLFF
abundance: .; j_gene: TRBJ2-7; v_gene: TRBV19; d_gene: .; CDR3nt: TGTGCCAGTAGTATGTTCGGGAACGAGCAGTACTTC; CDR3aa: CASSMFGNEQYF
abundance: .; j_gene: TRBJ1-2; v_gene: TRBV30; d_gene: TRBD1; CDR3nt: TGTGCCTGGAGCGAGGACAGGGTTTACTATGGCTACACCTTC; CDR3aa: CAWSEDRVYYGYTF
abundance: .; j_gene: TRBJ1-5; v_gene: TRBV5-8; d_gene: TRBD1; CDR3nt: TGTGCCAGCAGCCAAGGACAGGGGCCCCAGCATTTT; CDR3aa: CASSQGQGPQHF
abundance: .; j_gene: TRBJ2-7; v_gene: TRBV29-1; d_gene: TRBD1; CDR3nt: TGCAGCGTTACCGGGACAGAGAGCTCCTACGAGCAGTACTTC; CDR3aa: CSVTGTESSYEQYF
abundance: .; j_gene: TRBJ1-1; v_gene: TRBV30; d_gene: .; CDR3nt: TGTGCCTGGAGTCTGACAGGAGGTAGAACTGAAGCTTTCTTT; CDR3aa: CAWSLTGGRTEAFF
abundance: few; j_gene: TRBJ1-5; v_gene: TRBV4-1; d_gene: .; CDR3nt: TGCGCCAGCAGCCAAGCCGCGAATCAGCCCCAGCATTTT; CDR3aa: CASSQAANQPQHF
abundance: .; j_gene: TRBJ1-5; v_gene: TRBV4-3; d_gene: TRBD1; CDR3nt: TGCGCCAGCAGCGACGGACAGGGAAATCAGCCCCAGCATTTT; CDR3aa: CASSDGQGNQPQHF
abundance: .; j_gene: TRBJ2-7; v_gene: TRBV10-3; d_gene: .; CDR3nt: TGTGCCATCAGTGAGTCGAGGGGACACTCCGAGCAGTACTTC; CDR3aa: CAISESRGHSEQYF
abundance: few; j_gene: TRBJ1-1; v_gene: TRBV19; d_gene: TRBD1; CDR3nt: TGTGCCAGCATGGACAGGGAAGGGTCTGAAGCTTTCTTT; CDR3aa: CASMDREGSEAFF
abundance: once; j_gene: TRBJ2-1; v_gene: TRBV19; d_gene: TRBD2; CDR3nt: TGTGCCAGTAAGGAACTAGCGGGGGGGAAAGATGAGCAGTTCTTC; CDR3aa: CASKELAGGKDEQFF
abundance: .; j_gene: TRBJ1-2; v_gene: TRBV6-5; d_gene: .; CDR3nt: TGTGCCAGCAGTTACTCTATCGGAAGGGGAGGAGGCTACACCTTC; CDR3aa: CASSYSIGRGGGYTF
abundance: few; j_gene: TRBJ1-3; v_gene: TRBV21-1; d_gene: .; CDR3nt: TGTGCCAGCAGCAAATCGAGGGACTCTGGAAACACCATATATTTT; CDR3aa: CASSKSRDSGNTIYF
abundance: .; j_gene: TRBJ2-1; v_gene: TRBV5-1; d_gene: TRBD2; CDR3nt: TGCGCCAGCAGCGGGGGACTAGCGGGGGGGGATGAGCAGTTCTTC; CDR3aa: CASSGGLAGGDEQFF
abundance: .; j_gene: TRBJ1-1; v_gene: TRBV7-9; d_gene: TRBD1; CDR3nt: TGTGCCAGCAGCTCCTTGACAGGGGAGGTCACTGAAGCTTTCTTT; CDR3aa: CASSSLTGEVTEAFF
abundance: .; j_gene: TRBJ2-5; v_gene: TRBV7-9; d_gene: TRBD1; CDR3nt: TGTGCCAGCAGCCAACAGGGGATCCAAGAGACCCAGTACTTC; CDR3aa: CASSQQGIQETQYF
abundance: .; j_gene: TRBJ2-5; v_gene: TRBV19; d_gene: .; CDR3nt: TGTGCCAGTACCCCGGAGAGCGGGACCCAGTACTTC; CDR3aa: CASTPESGTQYF